The 3 T cell receptor beta chains below were found in one sample sequenced in a study of blood T cell repertoires in COVID-19. Measured with immunoSEQ multiplex PCR; TCRdb has only the in-frame clones, and not every one. This sample has some 15,000 clones, with around four fifths found just once. Sequences were obtained from peripheral blood. All receptors derive from a woman aged 55-69 years with acute or convalescent COVID-19.

The chain links TRBV29-1 to TRBJ2-5; D is ambiguous. Germline-derived CDR1 and CDR2 are SQVTM and ANQGSEA. The CDR3 totals 11 residues. The germline V and J ends were trimmed by 6 bases and 2 bases, with 7 bases remaining between them. DNA of the CDR3: TGCAGCGTCACATTACAAGAGACCCAGTACTTC. Amino acid sequence: CSVTLQETQYF.

The chain combines TRBV24-1 with TRBJ1-1; TRBD1 aligns across 9 bases. The germline gives CDR1 KGHDR, CDR2 SFDVKD. The J segment lost 0 bases and the V segment lost 2 bases, leaving 6 bases of the junction unmatched. The length of the CDR3 is 17 residues. In nucleotides, the CDR3 is TGTGCCACCAGTGATTCACCCGGGACAGGGCTGAACACTGAAGCTTTCTTT. It encodes CATSDSPGTGLNTEAFF.

A note on this clone: Germline and junction disagree at one end, which may indicate a read error. The V call is TRBV2, the J call TRBJ1-1; D perhaps matches TRBD1 (6 bases). Germline V gene data show CDR1 as SNHLY and CDR2 as FYNNEI. This CDR3 spans 15 amino acids. As DNA, the CDR3 is TGTGCCAGCAGGGAAGGCTCGGGGGGCGATACTGAAGCTTTCTTT. It encodes CASREGSGGDTEAFF.